The entry that follows covers one T cell receptor (beta chain) sequence. No antigen is known for it. TCRdb re-called the 5' RACE reads with MiXCR, one entry per CDR3 protein. The sample includes about 170,000 distinct CDR3 sequences, approximately 10% of them seen just once. The entry originates in a study of T cells after yellow fever vaccination. Study outcomes and limitations: Most clones from primary vaccination were detected again post-booster (about 95% CD4, roughly 91% CD8). Researchers report a weaker secondary response that nonetheless peaked faster, day 5 versus 15.

V lost 4 bases to trimming and J lost 9 bases; unmatched junction nucleotides: 10. Germline V gene lookup returns CDR1 SGDLS and CDR2 YYNGEE. The CDR3 has 14 residues. V is TRBV9 and J is TRBJ2-1, with 7 bases that match TRBD2. Sequences were derived from CD8+ T cells sorted from PBMCs, sampled 15 days after the yellow fever booster vaccination. The receptor comes from a young man who received the YFV17D yellow fever vaccine. CDR3 sequence reads: CASSPYGEGAEQFF. The CDR3 coding sequence is TGTGCCAGCAGCCCTTACGGGGAGGGCGCTGAGCAGTTCTTC.